This T cell receptor beta chain derives from a study of T cells in Graves' hyperthyroidism and ophthalmopathy. RNA transcripts yielded amplified TCR beta CDR3 regions. The HTBI primer set drove a first-round RT-PCR of the TCR CDR3. TCRdb ran MiXCR on the multiplex PCR reads and lists one entry per CDR3 protein. The sample lists some 440,000 distinct CDR3 sequences, 15% to 18% seen once, with roughly an eighth in the top ten. Only a few counts were recorded for this clonotype. Trimming stripped 5 bases from V and 3 bases from J, with 23 bases between. The CDR3 has 17 amino acids. The germline V gene has CDR1 SEHNR and CDR2 FQNEAQ (reference sequence).

Sequenced: blood. This sequence joins TRBV7-9 and TRBJ2-7, with a possible D match to TRBD1 (5 bases). The receptor was isolated from a woman under 30 with Graves' hyperthyroidism. DNA for the CDR3: TGTGCCAGCAGCCTCGGACCACAGGTCCTCCTTAACTACGAGCAGTACTTC. Its protein is CASSLGPQVLLNYEQYF.